These 14 T cell receptor beta chains were sequenced from one sample in a study of CD8 T cells in ankylosing spondylitis. Overall study results and limits: A TCR beta motif made of about eight highly homologous variants seemed typical of ankylosing spondylitis blood.

TCRdb independently ran MiXCR on the 5' RACE reads; one entry per CDR3 protein. The table includes about 390,000 distinct CDR3 sequences, approximately 20% detected once. These receptors are not linked to any known antigen. The sample consisted of blood, either unsorted or a sorted T cell fraction (not recorded which). These receptors were taken from a male donor with ankylosing spondylitis.

The V call is TRBV24-1, the J call TRBJ2-3; TRBD1 might be the D (6 bases). The CDR3 has 13 amino acids. Deletions cut 0 bases from V and 11 bases from J, with 11 bases between. Germline CDR1 and CDR2: KGHDR and SFDVKD. The CDR3 bases are TGTGCCACCAGTGATTTGTCCGGACAGAGGCAGTATTTT. Translation gives CATSDLSGQRQYF.

V and J are TRBV6-1 and TRBJ1-5; 8 bases line up with TRBD1. CDR3 size: 14 residues. V shed 4 bases, J shed 6 bases, and the junction held 5 bases outside the gene matches. Germline loops: CDR1 MNHNS, CDR2 SASEGT. The chain's CDR3 is CASSAQGAVQPQHF. The CDR3 DNA follows: TGTGCCAGCAGTGCCCAGGGGGCAGTTCAGCCCCAGCATTTT.

Many counts were recorded for this clonotype. The chain's CDR3 is CASSRMRGADTGELFF. As DNA, the CDR3 is TGCGCCAGCAGCAGAATGAGGGGCGCGGACACCGGGGAGCTGTTTTTT. This sequence joins TRBV5-1 and TRBJ2-2, with D perhaps TRBD1 or TRBD2 (5 bases each). CDR3 length: 16 amino acids. V dropped 4 bases and J dropped 3 bases, with 16 bases sitting between them. Germline values: CDR1 SGHRS, CDR2 YFSETQ. The full variable domain, with the rest looked up from reference TRBV5-1 and TRBJ2-2, is KAGVTQTPRYLIKTRGQQVTLSCSPISGHRSVSWYQQTPGQGLQFLFEYFSETQRNKGNFPGRFSGRQFSNSRSEMNVSTLELGDSALYLCASSRMRGADTGELFFGEGSRLTVL.

The V and J genes are TRBV6-6 and TRBJ1-4, with D possibly TRBD1 on 6 matching bases. V was pared by 6 bases and J by 7 bases, with 12 bases between. The CDR3 totals 13 residues. Germline assignment: CDR1 MNHNY and CDR2 SVGAGI (reference sequence). CDR3 coding DNA: TGTGCCAGCAGACAGGGTACGGGTGAAAAACTGTTTTTT. Protein sequence: CASRQGTGEKLFF.

In this sample, this clonotype turned up a few times. At one boundary the junction diverges from the germline segment, which might be a read error. The rearrangement uses TRBV7-7 and TRBJ2-3; a weak D match, TRBD2 (7 bases). The CDR3 length is 15 residues. CDR1 is SSHAT and CDR2 is FNYEAQ in the germline V gene (reference sequence). This chain's CDR3 is CASSPEGGSTDTQYF. The CDR3 DNA is TGTGCCAGCAGCCCCGAGGGGGGGAGCACCGATACGCAGTATTTT.

This clonotype was counted between two and nine times. V usage is TRBV7-2 and J usage is TRBJ1-1; D is undetermined. CDR1 and CDR2 from the germline V gene are SGHTA and FQGNSA. The CDR3 extends over 12 amino acids. V was pared by 5 bases and J by 3 bases, with 7 bases between. The CDR3 nucleotides are TGTGCCAGCAGCCGGATCGACACTGAAGCTTTCTTT. It codes for CASSRIDTEAFF.

The chain employs TRBV5-8 and TRBJ2-1; 9 positions match TRBD2. The CDR3 is 15 residues long. CDR1 and CDR2 (germline): SGHTS, YDEGEE. V lost 3 bases, J lost 3 bases, and 4 bases stayed unmatched. The CDR3 loop is CASSYQREVYNEQFF. The CDR3 DNA reads TGTGCCAGCAGCTACCAGCGGGAGGTCTACAATGAGCAGTTCTTC.

Concerning this clonotype: One junction end disagrees with the germline gene, perhaps due to a read error. The CDR3 region has the DNA TGTGCTAGCAGCTTAGCGGAATACAATGAGCAGTTCTTC. Translating it yields CASSLAEYNEQFF. This chain connects TRBV7-7 to TRBJ2-1; D may be TRBD2 (6 bases). Germline loops: CDR1 SSHAT, CDR2 FNYEAQ (reference sequence). The CDR3 spans 13 residues.

This chain joins TRBV5-1 and TRBJ2-2, with unresolved D. Per germline, CDR1 SGHRS and CDR2 YFSETQ. Trimming pared 2 bases from V and 5 bases from J, leaving 13 bases between. The CDR3 spans 15 residues. The CDR3 DNA reads TGCGCCAGCAGCTTAGGGTTAGACAATACCGGGGAGCTGTTTTTT. Protein product: CASSLGLDNTGELFF.

V usage is TRBV7-2 and J usage is TRBJ2-3; D perhaps matches TRBD2 (5 bases). The CDR3 contains 15 residues. The V gene lost 5 bases and the J gene lost 0 bases, with 12 bases spanning the gap. The germline V gene has CDR1 SGHTA and CDR2 FQGNSA. The CDR3: CASSLTRRSTDTQYF. The CDR3 DNA is TGTGCCAGCAGCCTAACACGGAGGAGCACAGATACGCAGTATTTT.

The chain recombines TRBV4-3 with TRBJ1-5; 7 bases agree with TRBD1. Losses at the gene ends were 3 bases for V and 0 bases for J; bases not matched to a gene: 2. This CDR3 has 15 amino acids. Germline assignment: CDR1 LGHNA and CDR2 YSLEER. CDR3 in amino acids: CASSQTGYSNQPQHF. The CDR3 nucleotides read TGCGCCAGCAGCCAGACAGGGTATAGCAATCAGCCCCAGCATTTT.

V usage is TRBV3-1 and J usage is TRBJ1-6, with TRBD1 matching 9 bases. V gave up 3 bases and J gave up 10 bases; unmatched junction bases: 7. CDR3 length: 15 amino acids. CDR1 is LGHDT and CDR2 is YNNKEL in the germline V gene (reference sequence). The CDR3, as DNA: TGTGCCAGCAGCCAGGCCGGGACAGGGAAGTCACCCCTCCACTTT. It translates to CASSQAGTGKSPLHF.

This clonotype was detected only a few times. This rearrangement joins TRBV11-2 to TRBJ1-6; D unresolved. Per the germline V gene, CDR1 is SGHAT and CDR2 is FQNNGV. The V and J ends lost 0 bases and 11 bases respectively, with 5 bases between them. This CDR3 contains 12 residues. The CDR3 protein is CASSLDWAPLHF. The CDR3 DNA follows: TGTGCCAGCAGCTTAGACTGGGCACCCCTCCACTTT. The full variable domain, its missing parts supplied by reference TRBV11-2 and TRBJ1-6, is EAGVAQSPRYKIIEKRQSVAFWCNPISGHATLYWYQQILGQGPKLLIQFQNNGVVDDSQLPKDRFSAERLKGVDSTLKIQPAKLEDSAVYLCASSLDWAPLHFGNGTRLTVT.

This chain uses TRBV29-1 with TRBJ2-1; TRBD2 agrees at 7 bases. This CDR3 has 16 residues. CDR1 is SQVTM, CDR2 ANQGSEA, per germline. V shed 6 bases, J shed 0 bases, and the junction held 11 bases outside the gene matches. This CDR3 is CSVPHVSSGSYNEQFF. The CDR3 nucleotides are TGCAGCGTGCCACACGTCTCTAGCGGCTCCTACAATGAGCAGTTCTTC.